Described below is a single T cell receptor beta chain sequence and its context. The sample originates from a study of T cells in tuberculosis. The CDR3 length is 14 residues. The trim removed 2 bases at V and 1 base at J, leaving 0 bases unmatched. Germline V CDR1 and CDR2: SGHTA, FQGTGA. The method was immunoSEQ multiplex PCR; TCRdb's version includes in-frame clones alone and lacks a portion of them. The sample lists 20,000 to 25,000 clones; around 94% were seen once. The chain couples TRBV7-3 to TRBJ2-3; 7 bases map to TRBD2. The clonotype comes from a donor aged 10-35 years with latent tuberculosis or without tuberculosis infection. Some clones in this sample may be carry-over from other donors' samples. Sequencing was done on a sample of PBMCs. The chain's CDR3 is CASSLLAGTDTQYF. CDR3 DNA sequence: TGTGCCAGCAGCTTACTAGCGGGCACAGATACGCAGTATTTT.